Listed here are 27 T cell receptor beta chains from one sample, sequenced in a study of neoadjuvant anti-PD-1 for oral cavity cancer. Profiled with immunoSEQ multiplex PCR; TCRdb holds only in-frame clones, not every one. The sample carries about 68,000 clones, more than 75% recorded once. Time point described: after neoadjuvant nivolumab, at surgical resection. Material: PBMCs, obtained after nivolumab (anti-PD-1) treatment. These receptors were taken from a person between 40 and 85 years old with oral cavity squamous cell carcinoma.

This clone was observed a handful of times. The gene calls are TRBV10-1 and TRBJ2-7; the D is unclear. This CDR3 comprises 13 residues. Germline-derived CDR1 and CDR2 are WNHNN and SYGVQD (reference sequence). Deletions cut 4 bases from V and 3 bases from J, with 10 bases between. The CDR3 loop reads CASSAQPSYEQYF. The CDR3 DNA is TGCGCCAGCAGTGCCCAACCAAGCTACGAGCAGTACTTC.

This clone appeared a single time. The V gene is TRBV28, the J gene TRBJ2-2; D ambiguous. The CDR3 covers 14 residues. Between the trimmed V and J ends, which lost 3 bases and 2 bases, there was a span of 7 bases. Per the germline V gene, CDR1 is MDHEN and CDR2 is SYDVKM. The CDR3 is CASSLTGNTGELFF. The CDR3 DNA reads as TGTGCCAGCAGTTTGACGGGTAACACCGGGGAGCTGTTTTTT.

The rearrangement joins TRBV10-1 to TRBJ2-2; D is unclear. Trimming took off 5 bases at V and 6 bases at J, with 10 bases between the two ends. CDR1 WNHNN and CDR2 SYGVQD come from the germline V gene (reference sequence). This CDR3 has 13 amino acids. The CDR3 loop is CASSLNAAGELFF. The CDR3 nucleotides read TGCGCCAGCAGTCTTAACGCGGCCGGGGAGCTGTTTTTT.

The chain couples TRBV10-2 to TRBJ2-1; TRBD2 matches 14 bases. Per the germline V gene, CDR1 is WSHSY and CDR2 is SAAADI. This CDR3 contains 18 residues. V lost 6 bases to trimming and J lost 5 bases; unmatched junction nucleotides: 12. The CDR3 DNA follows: TGCGCCAGCAGGACGGGACTAGCGGGAGATCTTTCTAACAATGAGCAGTTCTTC. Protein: CASRTGLAGDLSNNEQFF.

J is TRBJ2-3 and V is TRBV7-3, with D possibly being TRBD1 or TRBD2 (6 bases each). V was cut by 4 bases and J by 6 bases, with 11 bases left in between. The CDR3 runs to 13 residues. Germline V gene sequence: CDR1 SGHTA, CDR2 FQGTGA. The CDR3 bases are TGTGCCAGCAGCTCTGGGGGGCGGGATACGCAGTATTTT. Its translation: CASSSGGRDTQYF.

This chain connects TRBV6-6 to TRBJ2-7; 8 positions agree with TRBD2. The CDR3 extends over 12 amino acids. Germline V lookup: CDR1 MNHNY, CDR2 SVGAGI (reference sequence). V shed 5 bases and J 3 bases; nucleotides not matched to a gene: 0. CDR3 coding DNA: TGTGCCAGCAGTAGCGGGAGCTACGAGCAGTACTTC. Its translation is CASSSGSYEQYF.

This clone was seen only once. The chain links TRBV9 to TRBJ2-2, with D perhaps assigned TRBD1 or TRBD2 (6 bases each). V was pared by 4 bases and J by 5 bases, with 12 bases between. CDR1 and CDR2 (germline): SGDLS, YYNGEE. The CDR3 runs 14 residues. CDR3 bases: TGTGCCAGCAGCAACAGGGAGGTTACCGGGGAGCTGTTTTTT. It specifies CASSNREVTGELFF.

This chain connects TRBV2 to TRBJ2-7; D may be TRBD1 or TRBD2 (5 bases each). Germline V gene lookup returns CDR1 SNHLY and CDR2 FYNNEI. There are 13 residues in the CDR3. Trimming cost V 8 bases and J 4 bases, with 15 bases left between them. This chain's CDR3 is CASQRGLRYEQYF. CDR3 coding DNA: TGTGCCAGCCAGAGGGGATTAAGGTACGAGCAGTACTTC. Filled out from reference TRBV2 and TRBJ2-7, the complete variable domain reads EPEVTQTPSHQVTQMGQEVILRCVPISNHLYFYWYRQILGQKVEFLVSFYNNEISEKSEIFDDQFSVERPDGSNFTLKIRSTKLEDSAMYFCASQRGLRYEQYFGPGTRLTVT.

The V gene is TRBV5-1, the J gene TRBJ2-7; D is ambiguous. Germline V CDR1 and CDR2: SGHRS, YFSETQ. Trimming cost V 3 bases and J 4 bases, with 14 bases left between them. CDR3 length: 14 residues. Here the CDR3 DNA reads TGCGCCAGCAGCTCTCAACCCGGGCCTTACGAGCAGTACTTC. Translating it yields CASSSQPGPYEQYF.

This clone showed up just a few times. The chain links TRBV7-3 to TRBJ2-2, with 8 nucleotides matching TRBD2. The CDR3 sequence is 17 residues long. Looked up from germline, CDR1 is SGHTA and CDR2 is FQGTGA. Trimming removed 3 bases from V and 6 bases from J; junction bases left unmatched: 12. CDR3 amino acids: CASSFPPVGLVPGELFF. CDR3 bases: TGTGCCAGCAGCTTCCCCCCTGTGGGACTAGTGCCCGGGGAGCTGTTTTTT.

The CDR3 region is CASPWAGGHEQYF. The CDR3 coding sequence is TGTGCCAGCCCTTGGGCAGGGGGCCACGAGCAGTACTTC. V usage is TRBV7-3 and J usage is TRBJ2-7; TRBD1 agrees at 8 bases. Germline CDR1 SGHTA, CDR2 FQGTGA. The CDR3 has 13 residues. J lost 5 bases, V lost 8 bases, and 8 bases had no gene match. The full variable domain, with the rest looked up from reference TRBV7-3 and TRBJ2-7, is GAGVSQTPSNKVTEKGKYVELRCDPISGHTALYWYRQSLGQGPEFLIYFQGTGAADDSGLPNDRFFAVRPEGSVSTLKIQRTERGDSAVYLCASPWAGGHEQYFGPGTRLTVT.

Here the CDR3 reads CASSSQGPGNQPQHF. The CDR3 nucleotides read TGTGCCAGCAGCTCCCAGGGCCCGGGGAATCAGCCCCAGCATTTT. The chain recombines TRBV5-4 with TRBJ1-5, with a tentative D call TRBD1 (5 bases). Trimming pared 3 bases from V and 4 bases from J, leaving 14 bases between. Germline V gives CDR1 SGHNT, CDR2 YYREEE (reference sequence). CDR3 length: 15 amino acids.

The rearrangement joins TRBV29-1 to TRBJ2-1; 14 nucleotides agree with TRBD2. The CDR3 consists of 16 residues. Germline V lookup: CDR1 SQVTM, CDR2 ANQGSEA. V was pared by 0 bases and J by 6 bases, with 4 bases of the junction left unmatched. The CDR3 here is CSVEEAGLAGGNEQFF. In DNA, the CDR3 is TGCAGCGTTGAAGAGGCAGGACTAGCGGGAGGCAATGAGCAGTTCTTC.

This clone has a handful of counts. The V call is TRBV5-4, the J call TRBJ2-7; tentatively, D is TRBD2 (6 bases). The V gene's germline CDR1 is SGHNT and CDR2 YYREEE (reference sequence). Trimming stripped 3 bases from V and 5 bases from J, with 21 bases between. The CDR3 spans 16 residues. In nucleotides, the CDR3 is TGTGCCAGCAGCTGGGGCCTGAGGGTAGCGGTCCACGAGCAGTACTTC. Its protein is CASSWGLRVAVHEQYF. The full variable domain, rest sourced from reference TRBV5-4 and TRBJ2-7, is ETGVTQSPTHLIKTRGQQVTLRCSSQSGHNTVSWYQQALGQGPQFIFQYYREEENGRGNFPPRFSGLQFPNYSSELNVNALELDDSALYLCASSWGLRVAVHEQYFGPGTRLTVT.

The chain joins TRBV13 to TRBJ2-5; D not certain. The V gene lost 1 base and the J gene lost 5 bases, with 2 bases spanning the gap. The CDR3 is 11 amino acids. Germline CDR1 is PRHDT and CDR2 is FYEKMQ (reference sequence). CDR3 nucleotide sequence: TGTGCCAGCAGCTTAGAGGAGACCCAGTACTTC. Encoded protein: CASSLEETQYF.

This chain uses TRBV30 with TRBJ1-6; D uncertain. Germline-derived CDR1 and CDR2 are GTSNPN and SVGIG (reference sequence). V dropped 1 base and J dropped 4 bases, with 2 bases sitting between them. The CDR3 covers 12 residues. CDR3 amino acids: CAWSGYNSPLHF. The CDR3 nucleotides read TGTGCCTGGAGTGGTTATAATTCACCCCTCCACTTT.

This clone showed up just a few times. DNA of the CDR3: TGTGCCAGCAGCCCCGGTGAGGAGGCCTATGGCTACACCTTC. It codes for CASSPGEEAYGYTF. The chain is built from TRBV7-8 and TRBJ1-2, with D hard to call. The ends were cut back, 5 bases at V and 4 bases at J, with 14 bases in the middle. This CDR3 spans 14 amino acids. CDR1 is SGHVS and CDR2 is FQNEAQ in the germline V gene.

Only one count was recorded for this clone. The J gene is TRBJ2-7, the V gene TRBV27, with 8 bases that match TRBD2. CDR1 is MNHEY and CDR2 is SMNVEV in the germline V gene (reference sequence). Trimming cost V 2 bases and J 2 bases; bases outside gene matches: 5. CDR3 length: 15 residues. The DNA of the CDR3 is TGTGCCAGCAGTTTACGGCGGGAGGCCCCCTACGAGCAGTACTTC. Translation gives CASSLRREAPYEQYF.

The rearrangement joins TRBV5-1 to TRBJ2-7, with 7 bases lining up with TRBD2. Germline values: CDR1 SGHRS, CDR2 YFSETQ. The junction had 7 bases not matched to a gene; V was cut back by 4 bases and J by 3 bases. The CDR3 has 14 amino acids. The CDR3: CASSPDGGYYEQYF. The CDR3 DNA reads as TGCGCCAGCAGCCCCGACGGGGGGTACTACGAGCAGTACTTC. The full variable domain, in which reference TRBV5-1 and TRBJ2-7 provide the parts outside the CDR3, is KAGVTQTPRYLIKTRGQQVTLSCSPISGHRSVSWYQQTPGQGLQFLFEYFSETQRNKGNFPGRFSGRQFSNSRSEMNVSTLELGDSALYLCASSPDGGYYEQYFGPGTRLTVT.

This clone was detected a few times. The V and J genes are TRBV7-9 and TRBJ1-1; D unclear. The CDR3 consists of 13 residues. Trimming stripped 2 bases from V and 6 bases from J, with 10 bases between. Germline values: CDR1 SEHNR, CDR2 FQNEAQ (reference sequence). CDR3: CASSLQTGAEAFF. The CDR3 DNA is TGTGCCAGCAGCTTACAGACTGGGGCTGAAGCTTTCTTT. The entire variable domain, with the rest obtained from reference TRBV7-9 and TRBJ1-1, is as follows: DTGVSQNPRHKITKRGQNVTFRCDPISEHNRLYWYRQTLGQGPEFLTYFQNEAQLEKSRLLSDRFSAERPKGSFSTLEIQRTEQGDSAMYLCASSLQTGAEAFFGQGTRLTVV.

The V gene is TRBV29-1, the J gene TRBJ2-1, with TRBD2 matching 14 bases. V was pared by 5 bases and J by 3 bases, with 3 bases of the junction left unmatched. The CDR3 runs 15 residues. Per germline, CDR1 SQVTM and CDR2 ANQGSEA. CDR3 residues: CSVPGTSGGYNEQFF. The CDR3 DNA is TGCAGCGTTCCCGGGACTAGCGGGGGCTACAATGAGCAGTTCTTC.

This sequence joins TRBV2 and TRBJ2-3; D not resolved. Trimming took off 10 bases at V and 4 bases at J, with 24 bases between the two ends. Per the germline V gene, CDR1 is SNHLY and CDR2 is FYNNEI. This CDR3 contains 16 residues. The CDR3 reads CATFFPDLKLADTQYF. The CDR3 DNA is TGTGCCACCTTTTTCCCGGACCTAAAGTTGGCAGATACGCAGTATTTT.

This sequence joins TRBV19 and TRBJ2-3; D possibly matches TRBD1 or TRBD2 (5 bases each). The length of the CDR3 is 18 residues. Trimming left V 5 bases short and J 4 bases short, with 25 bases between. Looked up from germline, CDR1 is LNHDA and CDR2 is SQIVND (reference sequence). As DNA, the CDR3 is TGTGCCAGTAGTGATCAGGGACGGTGGGACCCGAGGCCAGATACGCAGTATTTT. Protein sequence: CASSDQGRWDPRPDTQYF.

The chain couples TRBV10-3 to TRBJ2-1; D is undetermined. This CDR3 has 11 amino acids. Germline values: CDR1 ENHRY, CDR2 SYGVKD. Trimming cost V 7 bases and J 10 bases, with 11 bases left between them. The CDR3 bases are TGTGCCATCAATTCTGGGTCCGAGCAGTTCTTC. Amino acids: CAINSGSEQFF.

The DNA of the CDR3 is TGTGCCAGCAGTCGTTGGGGGGGTATCTACGAGCAGTACTTC. It translates to CASSRWGGIYEQYF. V gene TRBV5-4 combines with J gene TRBJ2-7; 7 nucleotides match TRBD2. CDR3 length: 14 residues. The junction had 8 bases not matched to a gene; V was cut back by 5 bases and J by 3 bases. Germline lookup yields CDR1 SGHNT and CDR2 YYREEE (reference sequence).

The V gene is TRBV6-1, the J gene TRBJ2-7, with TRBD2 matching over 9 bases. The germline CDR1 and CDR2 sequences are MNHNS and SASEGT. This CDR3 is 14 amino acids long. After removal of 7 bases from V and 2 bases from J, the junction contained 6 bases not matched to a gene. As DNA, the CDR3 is TGTGCCAGCAACTACGCGGGAGGGCCCTACGAGCAGTACTTC. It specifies CASNYAGGPYEQYF.

CDR3 nucleotides: TGTGCCAGCAGCTTGGCCCCTAGCGGGTACGAGCAGTACTTC. The encoded protein is CASSLAPSGYEQYF. The chain links TRBV5-6 to TRBJ2-7; 8 bases match TRBD2. Germline CDR1 SGHDT, CDR2 YYEEEE. The CDR3 has 14 residues. Trimming cost V 0 bases and J 4 bases; bases outside gene matches: 3. The variable domain in full, completed from reference TRBV5-6 and TRBJ2-7, reads DAGVTQSPTHLIKTRGQQVTLRCSPKSGHDTVSWYQQALGQGPQFIFQYYEEEERQRGNFPDRFSGHQFPNYSSELNVNALLLGDSALYLCASSLAPSGYEQYFGPGTRLTVT.